The 19 T cell receptor beta chains below were found in one sample sequenced in a study of technical replicates of blood from a few donors. Sequencing used immunoSEQ multiplex PCR; TCRdb keeps in-frame clones, though not all of them. The table has more than 11,000 clones, roughly four fifths seen once. Sequencing used PBMCs. The receptors were sampled from a human donor in good health.

This clone was seen a handful of times. This chain uses TRBV7-6 with TRBJ1-5, with D tentatively TRBD1 (5 bases). The CDR3 loop spans 15 amino acids. From germline, CDR1 is SGHVS and CDR2 FNYEAQ. V gave up 1 base and J gave up 7 bases, with 14 bases separating them. The chain's CDR3 is CASSLETGSFQPQHF. CDR3 coding DNA: TGTGCCAGCAGCTTAGAAACAGGATCGTTCCAGCCCCAGCATTTT. Filled out from reference TRBV7-6 and TRBJ1-5, the complete variable domain reads GAGVSQSPRYKVTKRGQDVALRCDPISGHVSLYWYRQALGQGPEFLTYFNYEAQQDKSGLPNDRFSAERPEGSISTLTIQRTEQRDSAMYRCASSLETGSFQPQHFGDGTRLSIL.

This CDR3 reads CASSSAGGASGETQYF. As DNA, the CDR3 is TGTGCCAGCAGCTCGGCAGGGGGCGCTTCGGGGGAGACCCAGTACTTC. V gene TRBV5-4 combines with J gene TRBJ2-5; 8 nucleotides agree with TRBD1. V gave up 3 bases and J gave up 5 bases; unmatched junction bases: 12. CDR1 and CDR2 (germline): SGHNT, YYREEE (reference sequence). This CDR3 comprises 16 residues.

V and J are TRBV30 and TRBJ2-7; TRBD2 might be the D (5 bases). The CDR3 is 13 amino acids. V was cut by 0 bases and J by 6 bases, with 12 bases left in between. Germline CDR1 reads GTSNPN; CDR2 reads SVGIG (reference sequence). CDR3 in amino acids: CAWSVEGAGEQYF. As DNA, the CDR3 is TGTGCCTGGAGTGTAGAGGGTGCCGGCGAGCAGTACTTC.

The chain employs TRBV2 and TRBJ2-7; no reliable D call. The V gene's germline CDR1 is SNHLY and CDR2 FYNNEI. Trimming took 0 bases from V and 4 from J, leaving 22 bases between them. This CDR3 contains 18 residues. The CDR3 here is CASSEARLARLKMYEQYF. Here the CDR3 DNA reads TGTGCCAGCAGTGAAGCCCGGCTGGCCAGGCTCAAGATGTACGAGCAGTACTTC.

V is TRBV28 and J is TRBJ2-7, with 10 bases that match TRBD2. This CDR3 contains 15 residues. V shed 5 bases and J 0 bases; nucleotides not matched to a gene: 4. Germline-derived CDR1 and CDR2 are MDHEN and SYDVKM. CDR3 nucleotide sequence: TGTGCCAGCAGTCCAATAGCGGGAGGCTCCTACGAGCAGTACTTC. Translated: CASSPIAGGSYEQYF.

The chain is built from TRBV7-2 and TRBJ2-7, with a weak D call TRBD2 (6 bases). The CDR3 has 14 amino acids. Germline V gene sequence: CDR1 SGHTA, CDR2 FQGNSA. V lost 5 bases and J lost 6, with 17 bases in between. The DNA for the CDR3 is TGTGCCAGCAGCCCCGGGGGAAATTTAGGCGAGCAGTACTTC. Amino acids: CASSPGGNLGEQYF.

The chain has TRBV16 and TRBJ2-3, with 11 nucleotides matching TRBD2. The germline gives CDR1 KGHSY, CDR2 FQNENV. This CDR3 has 18 residues. V shed 1 base, J shed 0 bases, and the junction held 6 bases outside the gene matches. The CDR3 here is CASSQFLTSGASTDTQYF. DNA for the CDR3: TGTGCCAGCAGCCAATTCTTGACTAGCGGGGCTAGCACAGATACGCAGTATTTT.

This rearrangement joins TRBV30 to TRBJ2-3, with D perhaps matching TRBD1 (6 bases). V was clipped by 2 bases and J by 4 bases, with 10 bases between them. Looked up from germline, CDR1 is GTSNPN and CDR2 is SVGIG (reference sequence). The CDR3 runs to 13 residues. The CDR3 here is CAWSWGLSDTQYF. CDR3 DNA sequence: TGTGCCTGGAGTTGGGGGCTCTCAGATACGCAGTATTTT.

In this sample, this clone turned up a few times. This rearrangement joins TRBV6-1 to TRBJ2-7, with 7 bases aligning to TRBD1. Germline trimming cut 3 bases from V and 2 bases from J; bases unmatched to any gene: 7. Germline lookup yields CDR1 MNHNS and CDR2 SASEGT. The CDR3 totals 15 residues. CDR3 protein: CASSDLDRWAYEQYF. The CDR3 coding sequence is TGTGCCAGCAGTGACTTGGACAGGTGGGCCTACGAGCAGTACTTC.

This clone was detected a few times. This sequence joins TRBV7-9 and TRBJ1-1, with D tentatively TRBD1 (5 bases). Germline CDR1 SEHNR, CDR2 FQNEAQ (reference sequence). This CDR3 is built from 15 residues. V was trimmed by 1 base and J by 0 bases, leaving 9 bases between them. CDR3 residues: CASSLEARVNTEAFF. CDR3 bases: TGTGCCAGCAGCTTAGAGGCCAGGGTGAACACTGAAGCTTTCTTT.

CDR3: CASSPGTGGPGQPQHF. CDR3 DNA: TGTGCCAGCTCACCAGGGACAGGGGGCCCCGGTCAGCCCCAGCATTTT. The J gene is TRBJ1-5, the V gene TRBV18; TRBD1 agrees at 12 bases. The CDR3 sequence is 16 residues long. Trimming cost V 2 bases and J 6 bases; bases outside gene matches: 5. Germline V CDR1 and CDR2: KGHSH, LQKENI.

V and J are TRBV9 and TRBJ2-5; the match to TRBD1 covers 8 bases. Germline CDR1 is SGDLS and CDR2 is YYNGEE. Trimming at V came to 0 bases and at J to 5 bases, leaving 9 bases not matched to a gene. The CDR3 contains 16 residues. In nucleotides, the CDR3 is TGTGCCAGCAGCGTAGTAGGCAGGGGGCTATGGGAGACCCAGTACTTC. Protein product: CASSVVGRGLWETQYF.

The J gene is TRBJ1-4, the V gene TRBV7-9; 7 nucleotides line up with TRBD1. Germline V lookup: CDR1 SEHNR, CDR2 FQNEAQ (reference sequence). There are 14 residues in the CDR3. Trimming removed 5 bases from V and 7 bases from J; junction bases left unmatched: 7. CDR3 DNA sequence: TGTGCCAGCAGCGAGACAGGGACTTCTGAAAAACTGTTTTTT. This encodes CASSETGTSEKLFF.

This clone is a singleton in its sample. J is TRBJ2-5 and V is TRBV5-1; weak D call: TRBD1 (5 bases). With 2 bases removed from V and 3 bases from J, the gap between germline ends came to 20 bases. From germline, CDR1 is SGHRS and CDR2 YFSETQ. The CDR3 is 17 amino acids. The CDR3 DNA sequence: TGCGCCAGCAGCTTCGGAAGGGTGGGCAGGGAAAAAGAGACCCAGTACTTC. Amino acid sequence: CASSFGRVGREKETQYF. The whole variable domain, filled in from reference TRBV5-1 and TRBJ2-5, reads KAGVTQTPRYLIKTRGQQVTLSCSPISGHRSVSWYQQTPGQGLQFLFEYFSETQRNKGNFPGRFSGRQFSNSRSEMNVSTLELGDSALYLCASSFGRVGREKETQYFGPGTRLLVL.

V usage is TRBV5-1 and J usage is TRBJ1-1, with D possibly being TRBD1 (5 bases). V lost 3 bases to trimming and J lost 10 bases, with 22 bases between them. The CDR3 runs to 15 residues. The germline V gene has CDR1 SGHRS and CDR2 YFSETQ. CDR3 amino acids: CASSSFQSRAGGAFF. CDR3 bases: TGCGCCAGCAGCTCGTTCCAGAGCCGCGCGGGGGGAGCTTTCTTT. Filled out from reference TRBV5-1 and TRBJ1-1, the complete variable domain reads KAGVTQTPRYLIKTRGQQVTLSCSPISGHRSVSWYQQTPGQGLQFLFEYFSETQRNKGNFPGRFSGRQFSNSRSEMNVSTLELGDSALYLCASSSFQSRAGGAFFGQGTRLTVV.

The rearrangement links TRBV4-1 to TRBJ2-7; TRBD1 matches at 11 bases. Germline CDR1 is MGHRA and CDR2 is YSYEKL. V gave up 5 bases and J gave up 3 bases; unmatched junction bases: 6. This CDR3 region has 15 residues. The CDR3 loop reads CASSSGTGGLYEQYF. CDR3 DNA sequence: TGCGCCAGCAGCTCCGGGACAGGGGGGCTCTACGAGCAGTACTTC.

This clone has just a few counts. The rearrangement links TRBV27 to TRBJ2-7, with 12 bases matching TRBD1. V lost 5 bases and J lost 1; bases outside the gene matches: 18. CDR1 and CDR2 (germline): MNHEY, SMNVEV (reference sequence). CDR3 size: 20 residues. The CDR3 DNA reads TGTGCCAGCAGTCGTGGCTTGGGACAGGGGGCGACTAGCGGGTCCTACGAGCAGTACTTC. Protein sequence: CASSRGLGQGATSGSYEQYF.

The rearrangement links TRBV5-6 to TRBJ2-6; D is perhaps TRBD1 (8 bases). V was pared by 3 bases and J by 14 bases, with 18 bases between. Per germline, CDR1 SGHDT and CDR2 YYEEEE. The CDR3 contains 14 residues. DNA for the CDR3: TGTGCCAGCAGCTCCACACAGGGGGGGCACCTCCTGACTTTC. Protein: CASSSTQGGHLLTF.

The chain has TRBV6-5 and TRBJ1-5; D remains ambiguous. This CDR3 is 13 amino acids long. V was pared by 2 bases and J by 4 bases, with 6 bases between. The germline gives CDR1 MNHEY, CDR2 SVGAGI. The CDR3 sequence: CASSYDRNQPQHF. As DNA, the CDR3 is TGTGCCAGCAGTTACGATAGAAATCAGCCCCAGCATTTT.